This passage covers 4 T cell receptor beta chains from one sample sequenced in a study of T cells in Graves' hyperthyroidism and ophthalmopathy. RNA transcripts gave rise to amplified TCR beta CDR3 regions. HTBI primers were the set used in a first-round RT-PCR of the TCR CDR3. MiXCR, applied by TCRdb to the multiplex PCR reads, yields one record per CDR3 protein. The sample includes roughly 630,000 distinct CDR3 sequences, approximately 14% of them seen just once. Sequencing input: blood. Receptors were obtained from a woman aged 25 to 39 with Graves' hyperthyroidism.

In its sample, this clonotype was seen many times. The chain links TRBV28 to TRBJ2-2; 10 positions match TRBD1. The J segment lost 2 bases and the V segment lost 4 bases, leaving 7 bases of the junction unmatched. Germline-derived CDR1 and CDR2 are MDHEN and SYDVKM. The CDR3 extends over 17 amino acids. The DNA for the CDR3 is TGTGCCAGCAGTTCGTATGGGACAGGGGACAACACCGGGGAGCTGTTTTTT. Its translation is CASSSYGTGDNTGELFF.

The chain has TRBV20-1 and TRBJ2-3; D unresolved. Germline V lookup: CDR1 DFQATT, CDR2 SNEGSKA (reference sequence). The CDR3 runs to 10 residues. V shed 7 bases and J shed 5 bases, with 7 bases lying between them. The CDR3 protein is CSDSKDTQYF. The CDR3 coding sequence is TGCAGTGATTCGAAAGATACGCAGTATTTT.

J is TRBJ2-1 and V is TRBV15; 10 bases fit TRBD2. The CDR3 is made up of 16 amino acids. Germline values: CDR1 LNHNV, CDR2 YYDKDF (reference sequence). The V and J ends lost 7 bases and 4 bases, in that order; junction bases with no gene match: 10. The CDR3 DNA reads TGTGCCACCAAACCTTCCCTAGCGGGAGATTACAATGAGCAGTTCTTC. This encodes CATKPSLAGDYNEQFF.

As concerns this clonotype: This may be a read error, as it is one base from a much larger clone. The chain has TRBV12-3 or TRBV12-4 and TRBJ2-2, with D possibly called TRBD1 or TRBD2 (6 bases each). V was cut by 5 bases and J by 4 bases, with 29 bases left in between. The CDR3 length is 20 residues. The CDR3 spells CASSLHELVWRGRGTGELFF. As DNA, the CDR3 is TGTGCCAGCAGTCTCCATGAACTCGTGTGGAGGGGGAGAGGCACCGGGGAGCTGTTTTTT.